The rows below give T cell receptor beta chains drawn from one sample of a study of human T cells and chemical hapten exposure. TCRdb called the RACE reads again in MiXCR, with one record for every CDR3 protein. The sample holds 55,000 to 75,000 distinct CDR3 sequences, approximately 6.5% seen once. Sequencing was performed on whole blood. The source of these receptors is a female donor in good health. Some clones in this sample may be carry-over from other donors' samples. Each CDR3 is given with its conserved first and last residue. A D gene is named only where the DNA matches it firmly. Only part of the rows carry a size: once, few, many, or a class if the clone is expanded.

TGCAGTGCTAGATCGCTTAGTGGGCGGGGTTCCTACGAGCAGTACTTC CSARSLSGRGSYEQYF many TRBJ2-7 NA TRBV20-1
TGTGCCACCCCCGAGAGAAAACTGTTTTTT CATPERKLFF many TRBJ1-4 NA TRBV6-1
TGTGCCAGCAGCTCCCCCGCAGAGGGGTACGAGCAGTACTTC CASSSPAEGYEQYF many TRBJ2-7 NA TRBV7-9
TGTGCCAGCAGTGAAGTGGGGGCGGCAACCTACGAGCAGTACTTC CASSEVGAATYEQYF many TRBJ2-7 NA TRBV2
TGCAGCGTTGCCCCCCAGACTAGCGACACGCAGTATTTT CSVAPQTSDTQYF many TRBJ2-3 TRBD2 TRBV29-1
TGCAGCGTGACCGGGACAGGGGACTCTGGGGCCAACGTCCTGACTTTC CSVTGTGDSGANVLTF many TRBJ2-6 TRBD1 TRBV29-1
TGTGCCAGCAGTGAACAGCGGGCCACAGATACGCAGTATTTT CASSEQRATDTQYF many TRBJ2-3 NA TRBV6-1
TGCAGCGTTGCGGAGCCAAACACCGGGGAGCTGTTTTTT CSVAEPNTGELFF many TRBJ2-2 NA TRBV29-1
TGTGCCAGCAGCTTAGATTCAGGGACCTACGAGCAGTACTTC CASSLDSGTYEQYF NA TRBJ2-7 NA TRBV7-2
TGTGCCAGCAGTCGTGGGACTAGCGGGATGAATGAGCAGTTCTTC CASSRGTSGMNEQFF few TRBJ2-1 TRBD2 TRBV3-1
TGCGCCAGCAGCCGAGGGACTAGCGGGGCCACAGATACGCAGTATTTT CASSRGTSGATDTQYF many TRBJ2-3 TRBD2 TRBV4-3
TGCGCCAGCAGCCAAGACCGGGACGGCACCTACGAGCAGTACTTC CASSQDRDGTYEQYF many TRBJ2-7 NA TRBV4-3
TGTGCCAGCAGTTATACTTGGGGCACAGATACGCAGTATTTT CASSYTWGTDTQYF few TRBJ2-3 NA TRBV7-3
TGTGCCAGCAGTGGAAAGGGAGGGGCTAATGAAAAACTGTTTTTT CASSGKGGANEKLFF few TRBJ1-4 NA TRBV25-1
TGCAGTGCCCGGGGGGTGCCCTCCTACGAGCAGTACTTC CSARGVPSYEQYF NA TRBJ2-7 TRBD2 TRBV20-1
TGTGCCAGCTCACCATCTCGGAGTGTCAACACTGAAGCTTTCTTT CASSPSRSVNTEAFF NA TRBJ1-1 NA TRBV18
TGTGCCATCCTGGGAAAAGGGACCGGGGAGCTGTTTTTT CAILGKGTGELFF few TRBJ2-2 NA TRBV2
TGCAGCGTTGAAGAGTGGACAGGGGAGACTAACTATGGCTACACCTTC CSVEEWTGETNYGYTF many TRBJ1-2 TRBD1 TRBV29-1
TGCAGCGTTGACTTATGGCCAGGGGGCATGTCCTACAATGAGCAGTTCTTC CSVDLWPGGMSYNEQFF many TRBJ2-1 TRBD1 TRBV29-1
TGTGCCAGCAGCCGACAGGGGTTATGGACTGAAGCTTTCTTT CASSRQGLWTEAFF NA TRBJ1-1 TRBD1 TRBV6-2/TRBV6-3
TGCAGTGCTCCCAAAAGGACTAGCGGGAGTATTGCGAACACCGGGGAGCTGTTTTTT CSAPKRTSGSIANTGELFF NA TRBJ2-2 TRBD2 TRBV20-1
TGTGCCAGCAGTTACCTGGGGTCCGAGCAGTACTTC CASSYLGSEQYF few TRBJ2-7 NA TRBV6-6
TGCAGTGCTATGGACAGGAATCATGCAACTAATGAAAAACTGTTTTTT CSAMDRNHATNEKLFF many TRBJ1-4 TRBD1 TRBV20-1
TGCAGTGCTAGAGATCCCGACAGGTCCTACGAGCAGTACTTC CSARDPDRSYEQYF NA TRBJ2-7 NA TRBV20-1
TGTGCCAGCACGGGACAGGGCGAGAACACTGAAGCTTTCTTT CASTGQGENTEAFF NA TRBJ1-1 TRBD1 TRBV2
TGTGCCAGCAGTTTAAGACCGCCGGACGAGCAGTACTTC CASSLRPPDEQYF few TRBJ2-7 NA TRBV28
TGTGCCACCGCCCCACAGGACTACAATGAGCAGTTCTTC CATAPQDYNEQFF many TRBJ2-1 NA TRBV12-3/TRBV12-4
TGCGCCAGCAGCCCCGGGCCGCTAAGCTACGAGCAGTACTTC CASSPGPLSYEQYF NA TRBJ2-7 NA TRBV4-3
TGTGCCAGCAGTGCCCTAGCGGGAGGGGCAGATACGCAGTATTTT CASSALAGGADTQYF many TRBJ2-3 TRBD2 TRBV27
TGTGCCACACAGGGCCAAGAGACCCAGTACTTC CATQGQETQYF NA TRBJ2-5 NA TRBV24-1
TGTGCCAGCAGTGAAGCGCTTCGTGCCAGGGAGACTGAAGCTTTCTTT CASSEALRARETEAFF many TRBJ1-1 NA TRBV6-1
TGTGCCAGCAGCGGTCCCCATAACACCGGGGAGCTGTTTTTT CASSGPHNTGELFF many TRBJ2-2 NA TRBV21-1
TGTGCCAGCAGTTCTCACCCTGGAAACACCATATATTTT CASSSHPGNTIYF many TRBJ1-3 NA TRBV28
TGCAGCGCCCAAGGGCCGGACAGGGGGGAAGATACGCAGTATTTT CSAQGPDRGEDTQYF NA TRBJ2-3 TRBD1 TRBV29-1
TGTGCCAGCAGTTACCGGCTAGCGGGAGGACTGGAAAACATTCAGTACTTC CASSYRLAGGLENIQYF many TRBJ2-4 TRBD2 TRBV6-2/TRBV6-3
TGTGCCAGCAGCGGGCGGACGGAACCTTTCAGCACAGATACGCAGTATTTT CASSGRTEPFSTDTQYF few TRBJ2-3 NA TRBV21-1
TGTGCCAGCAGTTCCACAGCAGAAACTAATCAGCCCCAGCATTTT CASSSTAETNQPQHF NA TRBJ1-5 NA TRBV28
TGTGCCAGCAGCTTAGCCCCCGACAGACCCTACGAGCAGTACTTC CASSLAPDRPYEQYF many TRBJ2-7 NA TRBV7-9
TGTGCCAGCAGACTAGTTTGGGGTACTCGAGCGCCCTACAATGAGCAGTTCTTC CASRLVWGTRAPYNEQFF few TRBJ2-1 NA TRBV28
TGTGCCATCAGGCCTCCTGGTAACACCGGGGAGCTGTTTTTT CAIRPPGNTGELFF many TRBJ2-2 NA TRBV10-3
TGTGCCAGCAGTTACCACTCTAGCGGGAGGGGTTCCTACAATGAGCAGTTCTTC CASSYHSSGRGSYNEQFF few TRBJ2-1 TRBD2 TRBV6-6
TGCAGTGCTAGTTGGGCTAGCGGGACTGGGGAGCAGTTCTTC CSASWASGTGEQFF many TRBJ2-1 TRBD2 TRBV20-1
TGTGCCAGCAGCCCTATATACGAGCAGTACTTC CASSPIYEQYF many TRBJ2-7 NA TRBV2
TGTGCCAGCAGTGAATTCGGAAACTACACTGAAGCTTTCTTT CASSEFGNYTEAFF few TRBJ1-1 NA TRBV25-1
TGTGCCGCCCAGGCAGGAACGAACACTGAAGCTTTCTTT CAAQAGTNTEAFF many TRBJ1-1 NA TRBV12-3/TRBV12-4
TGTGCCAGTAGTATCGGGCAGGCGGGCACCGGGGAGCTGTTTTTT CASSIGQAGTGELFF many TRBJ2-2 NA TRBV19
TGTGCCAGTAGTATCTGGGGGTGGGCCAAAAACATTCAGTACTTC CASSIWGWAKNIQYF NA TRBJ2-4 NA TRBV19
TGTGCCAGCAGCCATGGGACTAGCGGCTACGAGCAGTACTTC CASSHGTSGYEQYF many TRBJ2-7 TRBD2 TRBV7-9
TGTGCCAGCAGCCCTCTCGGCGGGTCCGGAGCCCAGCATTTT CASSPLGGSGAQHF NA TRBJ1-5 NA TRBV12-3/TRBV12-4
TGTGCCTGCATGTTAGCGGGGGGGAGTTCAGGCACAGATACGCAGTATTTT CACMLAGGSSGTDTQYF many TRBJ2-3 TRBD2 TRBV30
TGTGCCAGCAGCCAAGCAACAGTCATTAGCACAGATACGCAGTATTTT CASSQATVISTDTQYF few TRBJ2-3 NA TRBV14
TGTGCCAGCAGCCAAGGGACAGGTCAAGAAGAGACCCAGTACTTC CASSQGTGQEETQYF few TRBJ2-5 TRBD1 TRBV14
TGTGCTAGCAGCTTTAAAGCGGGAAGCGACGAGCAGTACTTC CASSFKAGSDEQYF NA TRBJ2-7 TRBD2 TRBV7-7
TGTGCCAGCAGCCGCCTGACAGGGGTTACGGACAATCAGCCCCAGCATTTT CASSRLTGVTDNQPQHF many TRBJ1-5 TRBD1 TRBV14
TGCAGTGCTAGAGATGAGTCGGGCGGGAGTACAGATACGCAGTATTTT CSARDESGGSTDTQYF many TRBJ2-3 TRBD2 TRBV20-1
TGTGCCAGCAGCTTGTCGGGAGGAAATAGCAATCAGCCCCAGCATTTT CASSLSGGNSNQPQHF many TRBJ1-5 NA TRBV5-5
TGTGCCAGCAGCTTAGTATCTTCGCAGGGCGGGACTGAAGCTTTCTTT CASSLVSSQGGTEAFF many TRBJ1-1 NA TRBV7-8
TGCGCCAGCAGCTGGACCACCGGGACACCAGGCGGTGAAGCTTTCTTT CASSWTTGTPGGEAFF NA TRBJ1-1 NA TRBV5-1
TGTGCCAGCAGCCGGGACAGAACGGGCGGGGAGCTGTTTTTT CASSRDRTGGELFF few TRBJ2-2 TRBD1 TRBV7-9